These 17 T cell receptor beta chains were all obtained from the same sample, sequenced in a study of blood T cells in healthy people across ages. PCR was performed a second time for about 6 to 11 cycles using a sample-barcoded 5' primer and a J-beta primer mix. TCRdb fed the 5' RACE reads into MiXCR, producing one record per CDR3 protein. Here the sample spans some 1,500,000 distinct CDR3 sequences, under 55% being singletons. The sequenced material came from blood. These receptors all come from a woman aged 18-35 years in good health.

V usage is TRBV12-5 and J usage is TRBJ2-1, with D possibly TRBD2 on 6 matching bases. Germline V CDR1 and CDR2: LGHNT, FRNRAP. Trimming stripped 0 bases from V and 5 bases from J, with 20 bases between. The CDR3 covers 18 residues. The CDR3 DNA follows: TGTGCTAGTGGTTTGGTAGTGGGGGGTCCTCCCTGGGACAATGAGCAGTTCTTC. Protein: CASGLVVGGPPWDNEQFF.

The CDR3 sequence: CASSWDRGNIQYF. The DNA for the CDR3 is TGTGCCAGCAGTTGGGACAGGGGCAACATTCAGTACTTC. The chain uses TRBV7-9 and TRBJ2-4; TRBD1 matches at 10 bases. Unmatched junction bases numbered 3, after V lost 6 bases and J lost 7 bases. The CDR3 sequence is 13 residues long. Germline CDR1 is SEHNR and CDR2 is FQNEAQ (reference sequence).

This clonotype turned up a few times. The V and J genes are TRBV12-3 or TRBV12-4 and TRBJ2-7; tentatively, D is TRBD1 or TRBD2 (5 bases each). The ends were cut back, 6 bases at V and 7 bases at J, with 22 bases in the middle. This CDR3 contains 15 residues. CDR3 protein: CASSLLLRSGTEQYF. CDR3 coding DNA: TGTGCCAGCAGCCTCCTCCTAAGATCCGGGACGGAGCAGTACTTC.

This rearrangement joins TRBV6-5 to TRBJ1-1; no definite D call. In germline, CDR1 is MNHEY, CDR2 SVGAGI. V was cut by 2 bases and J by 1 base, with 8 bases left in between. The CDR3 loop spans 14 amino acids. The CDR3 protein is CASSYNTANTEAFF. The DNA of the CDR3 is TGTGCCAGCAGTTACAACACAGCGAACACTGAAGCTTTCTTT.

This clonotype was counted between two and nine times. The J gene is TRBJ1-2, the V gene TRBV24-1; D remains unclear. The V and J ends lost 3 bases and 6 bases respectively, with 10 bases between them. The CDR3 runs to 13 residues. Germline V CDR1 and CDR2: KGHDR, SFDVKD. CDR3: CATSDAFGDGYTF. CDR3 nucleotides: TGTGCCACCAGTGATGCTTTCGGGGATGGCTACACCTTC.

The gene calls are TRBV6-5 and TRBJ2-5; D is uncertain. The J call may be mistaken, given a closer DNA end match to TRBJ2-7. The CDR3 has 13 residues. Germline CDR1 is MNHEY and CDR2 is SVGAGI. The CDR3 here is CASSTWSPYEQYF. The CDR3, as DNA: TGTGCCAGCAGTACGTGGAGCCCCTACGAGCAGTACTTC.

V usage is TRBV10-3 and J usage is TRBJ2-7; 10 nucleotides align to TRBD1. Germline CDR1 ENHRY, CDR2 SYGVKD. The CDR3 has 15 amino acids. The junction had 7 bases not matched to a gene; V was cut back by 5 bases and J by 3 bases. In nucleotides, the CDR3 is TGTGCCATCAGTCATGCTGGACAGGGGGTCTACGAGCAGTACTTC. It translates to CAISHAGQGVYEQYF.

This clonotype was counted between two and nine times. The chain recombines TRBV15 with TRBJ1-2; D unresolved. Germline values: CDR1 LNHNV, CDR2 YYDKDF (reference sequence). V shed 0 bases and J shed 8 bases, with 13 bases lying between them. The CDR3 loop spans 14 amino acids. The CDR3 DNA reads as TGTGCCACCAGCAGAGATCAGGCCTTTCTGGGCTACACCTTC. Its protein is CATSRDQAFLGYTF.

This chain joins TRBV13 and TRBJ2-3; 10 bases map to TRBD2. Trimming took 0 bases from V and 1 from J; bases not matched to a gene: 1. The CDR3 has 16 amino acids. Germline V CDR1 and CDR2: PRHDT, FYEKMQ (reference sequence). CDR3 sequence (DNA): TGTGCCAGCAGCTTAGGCGGACTAGCGGGCACAGATACGCAGTATTTT. Protein product: CASSLGGLAGTDTQYF.

This clonotype was counted a few times. The rearrangement joins TRBV5-1 to TRBJ2-1; 11 positions match TRBD2. CDR3 size: 16 residues. With 3 bases clipped from V and 0 bases from J, the junction kept 2 bases outside the gene matches. The germline V gene encodes CDR1 SGHRS and CDR2 YFSETQ. The CDR3 DNA reads as TGCGCCAGCAGCTCGGGACTAGCGGTCTCCTACAATGAGCAGTTCTTC. Residues: CASSSGLAVSYNEQFF.

The V and J genes are TRBV19 and TRBJ1-3, with 10 bases aligning to TRBD1. The CDR3 contains 14 residues. CDR1 and CDR2 (germline): LNHDA, SQIVND (reference sequence). Germline trimming cut 3 bases from V and 8 bases from J; bases unmatched to any gene: 4. The CDR3 reads CASSMRTGGDTIYF. The CDR3 DNA sequence: TGTGCCAGTAGTATGCGGACAGGGGGAGACACCATATATTTT.

J is TRBJ1-6 and V is TRBV20-1, with D hard to call. CDR1 and CDR2 from the germline V gene are DFQATT and SNEGSKA (reference sequence). V lost 5 bases and J lost 0, with 11 bases in between. The CDR3 spans 15 residues. CDR3 sequence reads: CSAGGGRSYNSPLHF. CDR3 DNA sequence: TGCAGTGCTGGTGGAGGGCGCTCCTATAATTCACCCCTCCACTTT.

V usage is TRBV18 and J usage is TRBJ1-2, with D maybe TRBD1 (5 bases). CDR3 length: 14 residues. Trimming pared 7 bases from V and 4 bases from J, leaving 16 bases between. The germline V gene has CDR1 KGHSH and CDR2 LQKENI. In DNA, the CDR3 is TGTGCCAGCTTACACCTGCCGGGGGGCTATGGCTACACCTTC. The encoded protein is CASLHLPGGYGYTF. Combining the CDR3 with reference TRBV18 and TRBJ1-2 gives the whole variable domain NAGVMQNPRHLVRRRGQEARLRCSPMKGHSHVYWYRQLPEEGLKFMVYLQKENIIDESGMPKERFSAEFPKEGPSILRIQQVVRGDSAAYFCASLHLPGGYGYTFGSGTRLTVV.

The gene calls are TRBV20-1 and TRBJ1-4; D is possibly TRBD1 (5 bases). This CDR3 region has 13 residues. The germline V gene has CDR1 DFQATT and CDR2 SNEGSKA (reference sequence). Trimming removed 2 bases at V and 9 bases at J, with 13 bases between. The CDR3 DNA reads TGCAGTGCTAGACCGGACGGGGGGAAAAAACTGTTTTTT. Translating gives CSARPDGGKKLFF.

The rearrangement uses TRBV18 and TRBJ1-1, with D uncertain. Germline V gene data show CDR1 as KGHSH and CDR2 as LQKENI. This CDR3 has 13 residues. Trimming cost V 2 bases and J 2 bases, with 6 bases left between them. The CDR3 protein is CASSPTDNTEAFF. In DNA form, the CDR3 reads TGTGCCAGCTCACCAACGGATAACACTGAAGCTTTCTTT.

This clonotype was counted between two and nine times. This chain joins TRBV30 and TRBJ1-2; D remains ambiguous. CDR3 length equals 13 residues. The germline V and J ends were trimmed by 4 bases and 5 bases, with 14 bases remaining between them. Germline-derived CDR1 and CDR2 are GTSNPN and SVGIG (reference sequence). The CDR3 coding sequence is TGTGCCTGGACCTCGGACGCAGTTTATGGCTACACCTTC. Its translation is CAWTSDAVYGYTF.

This clonotype was seen a few times. The V and J genes are TRBV20-1 and TRBJ1-1; 8 positions match TRBD1. Germline CDR1 DFQATT, CDR2 SNEGSKA (reference sequence). V dropped 7 bases and J dropped 3; count of bases not matched to a gene: 4. This CDR3 comprises 12 residues. The CDR3 loop is CSVVQGDTEAFF. CDR3 DNA: TGCAGTGTGGTACAGGGGGACACTGAAGCTTTCTTT.